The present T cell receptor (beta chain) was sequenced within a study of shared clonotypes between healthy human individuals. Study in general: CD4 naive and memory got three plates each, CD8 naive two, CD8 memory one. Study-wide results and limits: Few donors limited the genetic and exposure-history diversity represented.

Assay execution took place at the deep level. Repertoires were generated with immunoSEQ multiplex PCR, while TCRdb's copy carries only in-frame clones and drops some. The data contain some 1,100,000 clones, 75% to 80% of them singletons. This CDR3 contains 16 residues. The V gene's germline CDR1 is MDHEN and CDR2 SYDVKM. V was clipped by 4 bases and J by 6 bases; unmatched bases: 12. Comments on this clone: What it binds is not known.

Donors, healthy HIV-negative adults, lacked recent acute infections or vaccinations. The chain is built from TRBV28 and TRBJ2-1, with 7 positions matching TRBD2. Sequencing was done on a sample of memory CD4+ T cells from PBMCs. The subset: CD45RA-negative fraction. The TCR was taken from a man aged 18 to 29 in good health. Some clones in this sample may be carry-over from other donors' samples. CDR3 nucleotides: TGTGCCAGCAGTTCACCCGCTAGCGGCCAATTCAATGAGCAGTTCTTC. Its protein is CASSSPASGQFNEQFF.